This T cell receptor (beta chain) was captured in a study of blood T cell repertoires in COVID-19. Study as a whole: The origin of the acute and convalescent COVID-19 samples was the United States, Italy and Spain. PBMCs, B-cell-depleted T cells, or T cells provided the cDNA or gDNA that made up the material.

Per germline, CDR1 SGHNT and CDR2 YENEEA. There are 18 residues in the CDR3. With 4 bases clipped from V and 5 bases from J, the junction kept 11 bases outside the gene matches. Followed longitudinally, the Seattle patients had been enrolled during active infection. In the source study's methods: Estimates of nucleated cell counts were drawn from the amplification of reference gene primers. Measured with immunoSEQ multiplex PCR; TCRdb has only the in-frame clones, and not every one. The V and J calls and clone size come from that table; D and trimming were worked out from the DNA. The table includes around 340,000 clones, around 88% detected once.

This sequence originates from a woman aged 55-69 years with COVID-19, enrolled during active disease. The chain employs TRBV11-3 and TRBJ2-1; 13 bases align to TRBD2. The specimen was peripheral blood. CDR3 in DNA: TGTGCCAGCAGCTCAGGACTAGCGGGGGACAGGGAGGACAATGAGCAGTTCTTC. Translating gives CASSSGLAGDREDNEQFF.